The following is a TCR beta chain sequence with its context. TCRdb keeps only in-frame clones here, not all; method: immunoSEQ multiplex PCR. Here the sample spans 400,000 to 500,000 clones, over 75% being singletons. This entry belongs to a study of blood T cell repertoires in COVID-19. Study details: The United States, Italy and Spain were the sources of the acute and convalescent COVID-19 samples.

Germline CDR1 LNHDA, CDR2 SQIVND (reference sequence). Trimming shortened V by 0 bases and J by 3 bases, and 8 bases separated the two germline ends. The CDR3 runs to 15 residues. This TCR was recovered from a woman aged 18-29 years who had been exposed to COVID-19. The sequencing sample was made of PBMCs or T cells enriched from blood (not recorded which). V gene TRBV19 combines with J gene TRBJ2-2; weak D call: TRBD1 (5 bases). CDR3 in DNA: TGTGCCAGTAGTATAGATGGGGCTTACACCGGGGAGCTGTTTTTT. Protein: CASSIDGAYTGELFF. Variable domain in full (rest from reference TRBV19 and TRBJ2-2): DGGITQSPKYLFRKEGQNVTLSCEQNLNHDAMYWYRQDPGQGLRLIYYSQIVNDFQKGDIAEGYSVSREKKESFPLTVTSAQKNPTAFYLCASSIDGAYTGELFFGEGSRLTVL.